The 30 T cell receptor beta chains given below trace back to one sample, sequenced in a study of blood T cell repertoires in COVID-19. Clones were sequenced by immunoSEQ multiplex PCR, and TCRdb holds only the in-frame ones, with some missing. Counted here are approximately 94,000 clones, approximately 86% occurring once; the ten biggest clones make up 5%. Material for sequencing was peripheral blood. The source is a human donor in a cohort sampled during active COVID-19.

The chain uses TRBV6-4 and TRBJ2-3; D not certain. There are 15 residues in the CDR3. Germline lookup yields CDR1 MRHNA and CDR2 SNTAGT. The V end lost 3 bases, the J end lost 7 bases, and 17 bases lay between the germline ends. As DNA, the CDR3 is TGTGCCAGCAGTGAGGTCCCTAATGGTCCCCATACGCAGTATTTT. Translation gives CASSEVPNGPHTQYF.

CDR3 region: CADNLEGTQETQYF. The CDR3 bases are TGTGCCGACAATCTGGAGGGGACCCAAGAGACCCAGTACTTC. The rearrangement links TRBV2 to TRBJ2-5; possible D gene TRBD2, 6 bases. Germline CDR1 and CDR2: SNHLY and FYNNEI. The CDR3 spans 14 residues. V lost 11 bases, J lost 1 base, and 17 bases lay in between. Variable domain in full (rest from reference TRBV2 and TRBJ2-5): EPEVTQTPSHQVTQMGQEVILRCVPISNHLYFYWYRQILGQKVEFLVSFYNNEISEKSEIFDDQFSVERPDGSNFTLKIRSTKLEDSAMYFCADNLEGTQETQYFGPGTRLLVL.

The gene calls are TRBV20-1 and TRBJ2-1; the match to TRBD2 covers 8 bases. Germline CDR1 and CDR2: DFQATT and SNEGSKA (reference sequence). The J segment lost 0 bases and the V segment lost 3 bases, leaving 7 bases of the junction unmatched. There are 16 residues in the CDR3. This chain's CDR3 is CSASSSGTSSYNEQFF. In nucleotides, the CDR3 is TGCAGTGCTAGTTCCAGCGGGACTAGCTCCTACAATGAGCAGTTCTTC.

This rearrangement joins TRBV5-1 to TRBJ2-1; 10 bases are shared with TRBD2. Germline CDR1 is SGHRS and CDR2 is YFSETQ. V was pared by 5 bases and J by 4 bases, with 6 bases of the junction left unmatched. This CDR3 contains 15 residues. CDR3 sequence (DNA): TGCGCCAGCAGGGCTAGCGGGAGTTTATACAATGAGCAGTTCTTC. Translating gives CASRASGSLYNEQFF.

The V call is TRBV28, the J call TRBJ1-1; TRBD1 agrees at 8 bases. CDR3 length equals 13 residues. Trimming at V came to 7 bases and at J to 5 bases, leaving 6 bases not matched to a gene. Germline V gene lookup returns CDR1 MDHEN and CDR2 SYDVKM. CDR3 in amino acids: CASTVTGETEAFF. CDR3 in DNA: TGTGCCAGCACTGTGACAGGGGAAACTGAAGCTTTCTTT.

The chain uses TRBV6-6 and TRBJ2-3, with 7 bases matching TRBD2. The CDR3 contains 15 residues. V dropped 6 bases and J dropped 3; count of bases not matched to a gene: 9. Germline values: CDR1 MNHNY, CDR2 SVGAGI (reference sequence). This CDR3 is CASRRQRDLTDTQYF. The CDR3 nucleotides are TGTGCCAGCAGGCGTCAGCGGGACCTAACAGATACGCAGTATTTT.

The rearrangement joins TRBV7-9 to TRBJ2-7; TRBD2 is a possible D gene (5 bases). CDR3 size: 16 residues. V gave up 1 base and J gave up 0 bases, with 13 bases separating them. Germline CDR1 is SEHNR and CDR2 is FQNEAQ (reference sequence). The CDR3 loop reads CASSLGLAGRSYEQYF. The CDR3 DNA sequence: TGTGCCAGCAGCTTAGGTTTGGCGGGCCGCTCCTACGAGCAGTACTTC.

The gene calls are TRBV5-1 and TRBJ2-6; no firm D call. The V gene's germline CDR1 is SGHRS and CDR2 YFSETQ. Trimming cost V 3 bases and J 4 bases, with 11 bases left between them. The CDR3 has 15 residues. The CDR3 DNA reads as TGCGCCAGCAGCTCCGGTGAGGCGGGGGCCAACGTCCTGACTTTC. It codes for CASSSGEAGANVLTF.

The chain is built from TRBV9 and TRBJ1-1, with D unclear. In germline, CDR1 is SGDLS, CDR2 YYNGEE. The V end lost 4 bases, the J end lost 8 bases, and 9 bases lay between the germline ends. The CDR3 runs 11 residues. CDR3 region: CASSPLSEAFF. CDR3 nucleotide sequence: TGTGCCAGCAGCCCACTTTCCGAAGCTTTCTTT. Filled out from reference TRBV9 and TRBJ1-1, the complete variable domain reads DSGVTQTPKHLITATGQRVTLRCSPRSGDLSVYWYQQSLDQGLQFLIQYYNGEERAKGNILERFSAQQFPDLHSELNLSSLELGDSALYFCASSPLSEAFFGQGTRLTVV.

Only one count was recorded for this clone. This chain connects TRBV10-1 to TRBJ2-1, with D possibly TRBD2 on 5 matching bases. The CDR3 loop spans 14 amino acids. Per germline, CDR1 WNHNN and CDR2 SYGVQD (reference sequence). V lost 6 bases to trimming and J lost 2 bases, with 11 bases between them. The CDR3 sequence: CASRASSAYNEQFF. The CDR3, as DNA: TGCGCCAGCAGGGCTAGCAGTGCCTACAATGAGCAGTTCTTC.

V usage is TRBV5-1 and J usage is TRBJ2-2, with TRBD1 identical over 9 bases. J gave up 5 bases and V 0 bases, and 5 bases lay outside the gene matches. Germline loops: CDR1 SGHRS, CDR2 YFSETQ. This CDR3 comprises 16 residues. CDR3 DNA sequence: TGCGCCAGCAGCTTGGCACGGACAGGGGTTACCGGGGAGCTGTTTTTT. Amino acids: CASSLARTGVTGELFF.

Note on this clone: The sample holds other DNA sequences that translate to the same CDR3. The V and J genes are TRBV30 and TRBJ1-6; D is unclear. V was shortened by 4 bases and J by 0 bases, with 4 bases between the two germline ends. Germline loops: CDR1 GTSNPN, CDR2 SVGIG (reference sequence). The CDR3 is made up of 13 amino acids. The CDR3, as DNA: TGTGCCTGGACGAGCTCCTATAATTCACCCCTCCACTTT. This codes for CAWTSSYNSPLHF. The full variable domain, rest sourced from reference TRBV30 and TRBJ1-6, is SQTIHQWPATLVQPVGSPLSLECTVEGTSNPNLYWYRQAAGRGLQLLFYSVGIGQISSEVPQNLSASRPQDRQFILSSKKLLLSDSGFYLCAWTSSYNSPLHFGNGTRLTVT.

The CDR3 DNA sequence: TGTGCCAGCAACTTAGGGGGCTATGGCTACACCTTC. Translating it yields CASNLGGYGYTF. The rearrangement links TRBV12-3 or TRBV12-4 to TRBJ1-2; D is possibly TRBD1 (6 bases). This CDR3 comprises 12 residues. Trimming took off 7 bases at V and 4 bases at J, with 10 bases between the two ends.

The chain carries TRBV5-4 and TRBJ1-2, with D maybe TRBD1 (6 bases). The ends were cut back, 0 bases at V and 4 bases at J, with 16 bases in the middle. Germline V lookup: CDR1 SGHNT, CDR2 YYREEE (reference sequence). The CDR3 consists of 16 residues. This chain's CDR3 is CASSLEGGRDIYGYTF. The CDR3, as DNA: TGTGCCAGCAGCTTGGAGGGGGGGCGAGATATCTATGGCTACACCTTC. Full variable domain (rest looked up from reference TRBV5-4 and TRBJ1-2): ETGVTQSPTHLIKTRGQQVTLRCSSQSGHNTVSWYQQALGQGPQFIFQYYREEENGRGNFPPRFSGLQFPNYSSELNVNALELDDSALYLCASSLEGGRDIYGYTFGSGTRLTVV.

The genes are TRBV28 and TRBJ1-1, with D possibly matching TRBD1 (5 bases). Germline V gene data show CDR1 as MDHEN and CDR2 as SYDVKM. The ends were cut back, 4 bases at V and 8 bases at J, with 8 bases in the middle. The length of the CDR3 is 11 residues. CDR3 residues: CASSSGGEAFF. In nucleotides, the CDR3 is TGTGCCAGCAGTTCCGGGGGAGAAGCTTTCTTT.

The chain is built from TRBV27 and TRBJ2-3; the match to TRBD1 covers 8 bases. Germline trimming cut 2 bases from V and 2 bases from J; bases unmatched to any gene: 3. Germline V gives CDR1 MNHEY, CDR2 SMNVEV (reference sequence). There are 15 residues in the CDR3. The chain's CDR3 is CASSLQGASTDTQYF. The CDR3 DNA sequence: TGTGCCAGCAGTTTACAGGGGGCATCCACAGATACGCAGTATTTT.

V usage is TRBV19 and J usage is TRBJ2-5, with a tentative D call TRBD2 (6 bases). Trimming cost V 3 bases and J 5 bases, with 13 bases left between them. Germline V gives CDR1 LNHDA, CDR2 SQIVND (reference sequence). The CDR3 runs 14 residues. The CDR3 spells CASSIPGVTETQYF. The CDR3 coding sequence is TGTGCCAGTAGTATCCCGGGGGTTACGGAGACCCAGTACTTC.

The CDR3, as DNA: TGTGCCAGCGGTCCGGGACAGGGGGCGAAAGGGCAGTACTTC. Translating gives CASGPGQGAKGQYF. This sequence joins TRBV6-5 and TRBJ2-7; TRBD1 matches at 12 bases. Germline V gene lookup returns CDR1 MNHEY and CDR2 SVGAGI. The CDR3 has 14 amino acids. With 8 bases clipped from V and 9 bases from J, the junction kept 11 bases outside the gene matches.

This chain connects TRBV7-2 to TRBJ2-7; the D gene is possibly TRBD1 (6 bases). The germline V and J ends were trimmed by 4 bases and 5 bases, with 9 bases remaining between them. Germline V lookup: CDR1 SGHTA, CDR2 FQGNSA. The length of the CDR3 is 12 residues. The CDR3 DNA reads TGTGCCAGCAGCTCCCAGGGGAACGAGCAGTACTTC. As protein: CASSSQGNEQYF.

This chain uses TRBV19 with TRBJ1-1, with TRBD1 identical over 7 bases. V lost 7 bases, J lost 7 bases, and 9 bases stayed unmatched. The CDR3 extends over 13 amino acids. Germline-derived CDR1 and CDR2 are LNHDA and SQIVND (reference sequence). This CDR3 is CASTAFWDSEAFF. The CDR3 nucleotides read TGTGCCAGTACAGCTTTCTGGGACAGTGAAGCTTTCTTT.

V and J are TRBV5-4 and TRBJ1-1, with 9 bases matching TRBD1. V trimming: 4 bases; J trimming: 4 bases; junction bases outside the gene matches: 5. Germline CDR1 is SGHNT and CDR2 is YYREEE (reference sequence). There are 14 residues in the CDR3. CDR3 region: CASSQQGAITEAFF. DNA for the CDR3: TGTGCCAGCAGCCAACAGGGGGCCATCACTGAAGCTTTCTTT.

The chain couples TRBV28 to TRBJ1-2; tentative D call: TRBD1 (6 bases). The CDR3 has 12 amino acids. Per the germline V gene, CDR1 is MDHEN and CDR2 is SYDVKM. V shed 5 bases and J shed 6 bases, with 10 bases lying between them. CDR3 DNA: TGTGCCAGCAGTCTCAGGGGAAATGGCTACACCTTC. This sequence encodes CASSLRGNGYTF.

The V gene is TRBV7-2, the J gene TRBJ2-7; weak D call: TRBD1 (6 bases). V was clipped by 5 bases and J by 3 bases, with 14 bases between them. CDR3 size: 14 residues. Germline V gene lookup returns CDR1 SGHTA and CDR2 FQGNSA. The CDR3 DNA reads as TGTGCCAGCAGCGGCGTACAGGGAAACTACGAGCAGTACTTC. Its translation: CASSGVQGNYEQYF.

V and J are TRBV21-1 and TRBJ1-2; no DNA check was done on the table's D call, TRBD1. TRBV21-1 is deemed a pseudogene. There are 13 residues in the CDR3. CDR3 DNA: TGTGCCAGCAGCAAACCCACAGGGGCAGGGTACACCTTC. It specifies CASSKPTGAGYTF.

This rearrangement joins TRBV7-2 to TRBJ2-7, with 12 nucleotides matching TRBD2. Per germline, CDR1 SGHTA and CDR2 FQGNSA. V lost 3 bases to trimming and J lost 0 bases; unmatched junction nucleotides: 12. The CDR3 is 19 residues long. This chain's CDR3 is CASSFLGAGLAGPSYEQYF. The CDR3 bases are TGTGCCAGCAGCTTCCTAGGGGCCGGACTAGCGGGACCCTCCTACGAGCAGTACTTC.

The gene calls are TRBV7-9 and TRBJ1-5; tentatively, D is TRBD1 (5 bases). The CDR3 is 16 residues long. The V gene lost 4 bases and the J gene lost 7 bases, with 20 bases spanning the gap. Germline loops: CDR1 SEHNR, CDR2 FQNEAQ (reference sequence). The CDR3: CASSSLDWGVGQPQHF. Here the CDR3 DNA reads TGTGCCAGCAGCTCGTTGGATTGGGGCGTGGGCCAGCCCCAGCATTTT.

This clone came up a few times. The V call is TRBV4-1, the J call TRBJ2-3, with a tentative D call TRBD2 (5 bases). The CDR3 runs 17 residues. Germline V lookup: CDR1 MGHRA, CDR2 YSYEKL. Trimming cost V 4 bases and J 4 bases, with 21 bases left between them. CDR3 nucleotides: TGCGCCAGCAGCCCAACGCCCAGGCTAGCCCGTTCAGATACGCAGTATTTT. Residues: CASSPTPRLARSDTQYF.

In DNA, the CDR3 is TGTGCCAGCAGTGACGGCGGAACCACCTACAATGAGCAGTTCTTC. It translates to CASSDGGTTYNEQFF. V and J are TRBV6-4 and TRBJ2-1; D unresolved. The CDR3 has 15 amino acids. The V gene lost 2 bases and the J gene lost 2 bases, with 10 bases spanning the gap. Germline V gene sequence: CDR1 MRHNA, CDR2 SNTAGT.

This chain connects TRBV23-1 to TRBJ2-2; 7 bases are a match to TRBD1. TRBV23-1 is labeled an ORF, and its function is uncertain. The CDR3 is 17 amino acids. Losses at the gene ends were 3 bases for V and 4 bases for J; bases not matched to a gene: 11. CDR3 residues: CASSQTRQGWVTGELFF. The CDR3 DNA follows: TGCGCCAGCAGTCAGACGAGACAGGGCTGGGTCACCGGGGAGCTGTTTTTT.

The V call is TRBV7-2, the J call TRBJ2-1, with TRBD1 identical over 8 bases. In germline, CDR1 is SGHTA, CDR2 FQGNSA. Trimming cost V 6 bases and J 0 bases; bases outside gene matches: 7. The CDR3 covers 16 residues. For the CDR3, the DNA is TGTGCCAGCAGACGTACAGGGGGTAGCTCCTACAATGAGCAGTTCTTC. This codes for CASRRTGGSSYNEQFF.